The rows below give T cell receptor beta chains drawn from one sample of a study of neurological immune-mediated disorders. TCRdb recomputed calls from the 5' RACE reads with MiXCR, one row per CDR3 protein. The sample holds 35,000 to 40,000 distinct CDR3 sequences, roughly 7% seen once. Sample: PBMCs. The receptors stem from a woman in her forties in good health. Each CDR3 is given with its conserved first and last residue. D genes are given only for firm matches.

V	J	D	CDR3
TRBV14	TRBJ1-2	.	CASSPNPRGSGYTF
TRBV6-1	TRBJ1-2	.	CASRHYEGQRYGYTF
TRBV18	TRBJ2-3	.	CASSLADTQYF
TRBV29-1	TRBJ1-1	TRBD1	CSAVDRVTEAFF
TRBV28	TRBJ2-2	.	CASLGHNTGELFF
TRBV5-1	TRBJ2-5	.	CASSLAGTPSKTQYF
TRBV28	TRBJ2-5	TRBD2	CASSLLPLAGSAETQYF
TRBV20-1	TRBJ2-7	TRBD2	CSARDLAGGYEQYF
TRBV3-1	TRBJ2-1	.	CASSSPGSEGSQFF
TRBV3-1	TRBJ2-1	TRBD2	CASSQDQPSGFNNEQFF
TRBV5-1	TRBJ2-1	.	CASSLVGTPNYNEQFF
TRBV9	TRBJ2-1	TRBD1	CASSVVAGGLMDEQFF
TRBV9	TRBJ2-5	TRBD2	CASSVASGGTETQYF
TRBV9	TRBJ2-2	TRBD2	CASSVGFGEAGVTGELFF
TRBV15	TRBJ1-1	.	CATSRDPRVGTEAFF
TRBV4-2	TRBJ2-1	.	CASSLRLNNEQFF
TRBV2	TRBJ2-7	.	CAINPPPPGNDYEQYF
TRBV7-9	TRBJ2-7	.	CASSLAVVGAEQYF
TRBV6-2/TRBV6-3	TRBJ2-1	TRBD2	CASSYSRASGSPYNEQFF
TRBV5-4	TRBJ2-3	.	CASSWGTLTPTDTQYF
TRBV21-1	TRBJ2-1	.	CASSPSGGDEQFF
TRBV7-2	TRBJ1-5	.	CASSRSRDQPQHF
TRBV12-3/TRBV12-4	TRBJ2-2	.	CASSFRSTRLAGELFF
TRBV15	TRBJ1-2	TRBD1	CATSRDRGPSADGYTF
TRBV7-9	TRBJ1-1	.	CASSLGRDVGTEAFF
TRBV6-1	TRBJ2-4	TRBD1	CASSVNPGQGSIQYF
TRBV2	TRBJ1-1	.	CASRLFMNTEAFF
TRBV2	TRBJ1-1	.	CASSTSGRGSTEAFF
TRBV10-2	TRBJ1-5	.	CASSLRGDQPQHF
TRBV20-1	TRBJ2-3	.	CSARRLQRPQYF
TRBV10-2	TRBJ2-7	.	CASSEGAEQYF
TRBV28	TRBJ1-5	TRBD1	CASSRRDRVPSAQHF
TRBV28	TRBJ2-6	.	CASSLVQGSGANVLTF
TRBV20-1	TRBJ2-7	TRBD2	CSGSGGAAYEQYF
TRBV9	TRBJ2-2	TRBD2	CASSWGGGDTGELFF
TRBV20-1	TRBJ1-2	TRBD1	CSPNPGQGRYTF
TRBV6-6	TRBJ2-2	TRBD1	CASSPPGQGRTGELFF
TRBV6-6	TRBJ2-1	TRBD1	CASSRGTYNEQFF
TRBV29-1	TRBJ1-1	.	CSVEWGLNTEAFF
TRBV6-1	TRBJ2-3	TRBD1	CASSPRTGLYTDTQYF
TRBV9	TRBJ1-2	.	CASSVGEGSSHRYTF
TRBV4-1	TRBJ2-3	TRBD2	CASSLTIGRGEDTQYF
TRBV18	TRBJ2-7	.	CASSQETGNYEQYF